The 5 T cell receptor beta chains given below trace back to one sample, sequenced in a study of cytomegalovirus exposure and HLA in healthy donors. Primers included in the PCR were 60 Vbeta and 13 Jbeta primers. TCRdb's table, derived via immunoSEQ multiplex PCR, lists solely in-frame clones and lacks some. Among approximately 210,000 clones, 87% were seen once, and the ten largest hold roughly 1.3%. The sequenced sample consisted of PBMCs. Receptor source: a young man in good health and CMV-seronegative.

V usage is TRBV11-2 and J usage is TRBJ2-1, with 10 positions matching TRBD2. After removal of 3 bases from V and 5 bases from J, the junction contained 4 bases not matched to a gene. The CDR3 extends over 15 amino acids. CDR1 SGHAT and CDR2 FQNNGV come from the germline V gene. The CDR3 loop is CASSLGSGGHNEQFF. The CDR3 nucleotides are TGTGCCAGCAGCTTGGGTAGCGGGGGGCACAATGAGCAGTTCTTC.

The CDR3 loop is CASSLVEAGGNEKLFF. In DNA, the CDR3 is TGTGCCAGCAGCTTGGTAGAGGCCGGGGGGAATGAAAAACTGTTTTTT. The V and J genes are TRBV5-4 and TRBJ1-4, with a tentative D call TRBD1 (5 bases). The length of the CDR3 is 16 residues. In germline, CDR1 is SGHNT, CDR2 YYREEE (reference sequence). The V end was cut by 0 bases, the J end by 5 bases, with 14 bases between.

The chain uses TRBV7-9 and TRBJ2-3; D call uncertain. V shed 1 base and J shed 2 bases, with 7 bases lying between them. Germline loops: CDR1 SEHNR, CDR2 FQNEAQ (reference sequence). The CDR3 spans 14 residues. This CDR3 is CASSLVASTDTQYF. Written as DNA, the CDR3 is TGTGCCAGCAGCTTAGTGGCTTCCACAGATACGCAGTATTTT. The full variable domain, in which reference TRBV7-9 and TRBJ2-3 provide the parts outside the CDR3, is DTGVSQNPRHKITKRGQNVTFRCDPISEHNRLYWYRQTLGQGPEFLTYFQNEAQLEKSRLLSDRFSAERPKGSFSTLEIQRTEQGDSAMYLCASSLVASTDTQYFGPGTRLTVL.

This chain links TRBV19 with TRBJ2-7; D is possibly TRBD2 (7 bases). In germline, CDR1 is LNHDA, CDR2 SQIVND (reference sequence). This CDR3 comprises 15 residues. Between the trimmed V and J ends, which lost 1 base and 5 bases, there was a span of 15 bases. In nucleotides, the CDR3 is TGTGCCAGTAGTATAGTAGGCAGGGGAGGGAACGAGCAGTACTTC. Its translation is CASSIVGRGGNEQYF.

J is TRBJ2-1 and V is TRBV29-1; TRBD1 is a possible D gene (6 bases). Trimming took 7 bases from V and 0 from J, leaving 16 bases between them. Looked up from germline, CDR1 is SQVTM and CDR2 is ANQGSEA. CDR3 length: 15 amino acids. The CDR3 region has the DNA TGCAGCGGAGGACAGCGACCGAGCTCCTACAATGAGCAGTTCTTC. It encodes CSGGQRPSSYNEQFF.